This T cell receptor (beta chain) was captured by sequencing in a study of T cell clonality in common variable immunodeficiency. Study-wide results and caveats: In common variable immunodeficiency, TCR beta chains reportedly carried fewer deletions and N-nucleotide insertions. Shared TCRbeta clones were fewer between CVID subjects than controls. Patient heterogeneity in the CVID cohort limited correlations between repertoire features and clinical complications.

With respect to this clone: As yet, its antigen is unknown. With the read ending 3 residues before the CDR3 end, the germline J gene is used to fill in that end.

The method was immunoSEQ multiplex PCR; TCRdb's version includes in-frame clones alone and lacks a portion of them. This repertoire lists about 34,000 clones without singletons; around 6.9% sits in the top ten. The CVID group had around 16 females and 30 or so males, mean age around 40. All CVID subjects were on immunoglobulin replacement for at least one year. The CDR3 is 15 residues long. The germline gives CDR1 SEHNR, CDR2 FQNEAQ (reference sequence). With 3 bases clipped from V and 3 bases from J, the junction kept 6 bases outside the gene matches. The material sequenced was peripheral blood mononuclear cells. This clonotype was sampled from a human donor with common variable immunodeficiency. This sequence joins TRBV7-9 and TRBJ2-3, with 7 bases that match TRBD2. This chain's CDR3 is CASSFRRAGTDTQYF. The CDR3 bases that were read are TGTGCCAGCAGCTTCAGGAGAGCGGGAACAGATACG.